This TCR beta chain stems from a study of shared clonotypes between healthy human individuals. Sequenced by immunoSEQ multiplex PCR; TCRdb stores in-frame clones only, minus some. This repertoire shows approximately 1.1 million clones, around 78% found once; its top ten account for 0.5% to 0.6%. Splitting of CD4+ cells produced CD45RA+ naive and CD45RA-negative memory subsets. CDR1 is SGHNT, CDR2 YYREEE, per germline (reference sequence). CDR3 length: 19 amino acids. The ends lost 3 bases at V and 4 bases at J; junction bases unmatched: 12. The source material was memory CD4+ T cells from PBMCs. Subset of the sample: CD45RA-negative fraction. The clonotype was recovered from a man in his late teens or twenties in good health. Some clones in this sample may be carry-over from other donors' samples. V gene TRBV5-4 combines with J gene TRBJ2-2, with 13 bases aligning to TRBD2. CDR3 bases: TGTGCCAGCAGCTCAAAGGGACTAGCGGGAAGGTCGGTCACCGGGGAGCTGTTTTTT. Its translation: CASSSKGLAGRSVTGELFF.